Listed below are T cell receptor beta chains from one sample, sequenced in a study of T cell changes during pregnancy in multiple sclerosis. Produced via immunoSEQ multiplex PCR; TCRdb's table is partial and in-frame only. Of under 65,000 clones in the sample, about nine tenths were seen once. Source: CD4+ T cells from peripheral blood mononuclear cells, taken in the third trimester of pregnancy. The receptors shown here come from a female donor with multiple sclerosis, enrolled in a pregnancy study. CDR3s include the opening cysteine and the closing phenylalanine or tryptophan. A D gene is named only where the DNA matches it firmly.

CDR3aa,j_gene,d_gene,v_gene
CASRDWGRGYTF,TRBJ1-2,.,TRBV6-4
CASSWGPHNQPQHF,TRBJ1-5,.,TRBV5-4
CASSYQAGPGVIQYF,TRBJ2-4,.,TRBV6-5
CAISEDRRNQPQHF,TRBJ1-5,.,TRBV10-3
CASSSTHLRNTEAFF,TRBJ1-1,.,TRBV5-1
CASSGGGGGTNTDTQYF,TRBJ2-3,.,TRBV5-1
CASSQSRGWTPLHF,TRBJ1-6,.,TRBV14
CASSPGQGAAEAFF,TRBJ1-1,TRBD1,TRBV6-5
CSARDLKGYTF,TRBJ1-2,.,TRBV20-1
CASSLWVTDEAFF,TRBJ1-1,.,TRBV5-5
CASSQLDSRSARGYTF,TRBJ1-2,.,TRBV4-1
CASSATGSEQYF,TRBJ2-7,.,TRBV9
CASSPPASAVGGYTF,TRBJ1-2,.,TRBV18
CASSLFNSLNQPQHF,TRBJ1-5,.,TRBV5-6
CASSERSYTDTQYF,TRBJ2-3,.,TRBV2